A single sample is the source of the 28 T cell receptor beta chains below, sequenced in a study of blood T cell repertoires in COVID-19. TCRdb keeps only in-frame clones here, not all; method: immunoSEQ multiplex PCR. The data hold 25,000 to 35,000 clones, with roughly 85% observed a single time. Sequencing input: peripheral blood. Receptor source: a man aged 55 to 69 with active COVID-19.

The V call is TRBV5-6, the J call TRBJ2-1; a weak D match, TRBD2 (6 bases). V lost 4 bases and J lost 0, with 17 bases in between. Germline CDR1 and CDR2: SGHDT and YYEEEE. The CDR3 contains 17 residues. CDR3 coding DNA: TGTGCCAGCAGCATTTTCTCTAGCGACCCCTCCTACAATGAGCAGTTCTTC. Amino acids: CASSIFSSDPSYNEQFF.

The rearrangement joins TRBV13 to TRBJ2-3; TRBD2 matches at 7 bases. CDR1 PRHDT and CDR2 FYEKMQ come from the germline V gene (reference sequence). The CDR3 runs 14 residues. Trimming at V came to 8 bases and at J to 2 bases, leaving 7 bases not matched to a gene. CDR3: CASSGLAVTDTQYF. The CDR3 DNA reads as TGTGCCAGCTCGGGGCTAGCGGTCACAGATACGCAGTATTTT. The full variable domain, rest sourced from reference TRBV13 and TRBJ2-3, is AAGVIQSPRHLIKEKRETATLKCYPIPRHDTVYWYQQGPGQDPQFLISFYEKMQSDKGSIPDRFSAQQFSDYHSELNMSSLELGDSALYFCASSGLAVTDTQYFGPGTRLTVL.

V is TRBV2 and J is TRBJ2-1, with 11 bases aligning to TRBD2. J gave up 0 bases and V 7 bases, and 8 bases lay outside the gene matches. Germline-derived CDR1 and CDR2 are SNHLY and FYNNEI. The CDR3 has 17 amino acids. CDR3 residues: CASTVAGGVSSYNEQFF. DNA of the CDR3: TGTGCCAGCACTGTAGCGGGAGGGGTGAGCTCCTACAATGAGCAGTTCTTC.

The gene calls are TRBV7-8 and TRBJ2-3; 7 bases map to TRBD2. The CDR3 extends over 16 amino acids. V shed 5 bases, J shed 6 bases, and the junction held 14 bases outside the gene matches. The V gene's germline CDR1 is SGHVS and CDR2 FQNEAQ. The CDR3 loop is CASSQGRAGELDTQYF. The CDR3 bases are TGTGCCAGCAGCCAAGGCCGCGCGGGAGAATTGGATACGCAGTATTTT.

This chain links TRBV28 with TRBJ2-7; D perhaps matches TRBD2 (6 bases). Germline V gene data show CDR1 as MDHEN and CDR2 as SYDVKM. The CDR3 contains 15 residues. V lost 6 bases to trimming and J lost 0 bases, with 15 bases between them. DNA for the CDR3: TGTGCCAGCAGCGCGAACCGGGACTTCTCCTACGAGCAGTACGTC. This sequence encodes CASSANRDFSYEQYV.

This chain links TRBV7-2 with TRBJ2-7; 13 bases are shared with TRBD2. The CDR3 covers 14 residues. CDR1 is SGHTA, CDR2 FQGNSA, per germline. V was clipped by 1 base and J by 6 bases; unmatched bases: 0. The CDR3 bases are TGTGCCAGCAGCTTAGGGACTAGCGGGAGCGAGCAGTACTTC. It is translated as CASSLGTSGSEQYF.

This clone was counted a few times. The V and J genes are TRBV7-9 and TRBJ2-7, with a tentative D call TRBD2 (6 bases). Looked up from germline, CDR1 is SEHNR and CDR2 is FQNEAQ (reference sequence). The CDR3 extends over 17 amino acids. V lost 1 base and J 5 bases, leaving 21 bases between the germline ends. CDR3 bases: TGTGCCAGCAGCTTAGAAGAAAGGACGGGGACTTTGGACGAGCAGTACTTC. It translates to CASSLEERTGTLDEQYF.

The V and J genes are TRBV19 and TRBJ2-1, with 12 bases aligning to TRBD2. Germline assignment: CDR1 LNHDA and CDR2 SQIVND (reference sequence). The CDR3 has 15 amino acids. J gave up 4 bases and V 9 bases, and 7 bases lay outside the gene matches. CDR3 sequence: CASLGGTSGYNEQFF. The CDR3 DNA is TGTGCCAGCCTAGGGGGGACTAGCGGGTACAATGAGCAGTTCTTC.

The gene calls are TRBV25-1 and TRBJ2-7; 7 nucleotides align to TRBD2. The V and J ends lost 1 base and 3 bases, in that order; junction bases with no gene match: 9. This CDR3 has 16 amino acids. Per the germline V gene, CDR1 is MGHDK and CDR2 is SYGVNS. The CDR3 region has the DNA TGTGCCAGCAGTGAATCGGGTGGGAGGGCCCTCTACGAGCAGTACTTC. It yields the protein CASSESGGRALYEQYF.

The V and J genes are TRBV7-8 and TRBJ1-2; D may be TRBD1 (6 bases). V lost 5 bases to trimming and J lost 0 bases, with 19 bases between them. The CDR3 has 17 residues. Per germline, CDR1 SGHVS and CDR2 FQNEAQ. The CDR3, as DNA: TGTGCCAGCAGCCCCGGGACACCAACGGGGACTAACTATGGCTACACCTTC. This gives the protein CASSPGTPTGTNYGYTF.

V is TRBV19 and J is TRBJ2-5; TRBD2 agrees at 7 bases. V lost 7 bases, J lost 3 bases, and 8 bases stayed unmatched. Germline-derived CDR1 and CDR2 are LNHDA and SQIVND (reference sequence). CDR3 length: 14 residues. DNA of the CDR3: TGTGCCAGTAAGCGTTCTAGCGGAGAAGAGACCCAGTACTTC. Residues: CASKRSSGEETQYF.

The rearrangement uses TRBV6-5 and TRBJ2-1; TRBD1 is a possible D gene (6 bases). Germline V CDR1 and CDR2: MNHEY, SVGAGI. The germline V and J ends were trimmed by 5 bases and 3 bases, with 8 bases remaining between them. This CDR3 has 13 residues. This CDR3 reads CASSRTVYNEQFF. CDR3 nucleotides: TGTGCCAGCAGTCGGACAGTCTACAATGAGCAGTTCTTC.

V is TRBV28 and J is TRBJ1-2, with D perhaps matching TRBD1 (5 bases). V lost 3 bases and J 0 bases, leaving 14 bases between the germline ends. CDR3 length: 16 residues. Germline lookup yields CDR1 MDHEN and CDR2 SYDVKM. The CDR3 loop reads CASSFGGGFTNYGYTF. DNA of the CDR3: TGTGCCAGCAGTTTTGGTGGGGGGTTCACTAACTATGGCTACACCTTC.

The V and J genes are TRBV27 and TRBJ1-1; 8 bases line up with TRBD1. With 6 bases clipped from V and 6 bases from J, the junction kept 18 bases outside the gene matches. CDR1 and CDR2 (germline): MNHEY, SMNVEV (reference sequence). This CDR3 has 17 residues. CDR3 loop: CASRGFGRQGSMAEAFF. The CDR3 nucleotides are TGTGCCAGCAGGGGGTTCGGGCGACAGGGGAGTATGGCTGAAGCTTTCTTT.

The CDR3 region is CASSIGLAGVSQFF. CDR3 sequence (DNA): TGTGCCAGCAGTATCGGACTAGCGGGAGTAAGTCAGTTCTTC. The chain is built from TRBV6-2 or TRBV6-3 and TRBJ2-1, with 13 bases identical to TRBD2. The junction had 8 bases not matched to a gene; V was cut back by 5 bases and J by 13 bases. Germline V gene lookup returns CDR1 MNHEY and CDR2 SVGEGT. The CDR3 loop spans 14 amino acids.

J is TRBJ2-7 and V is TRBV18; 9 bases match TRBD1. The J segment lost 6 bases and the V segment lost 3 bases, leaving 3 bases of the junction unmatched. The germline gives CDR1 KGHSH, CDR2 LQKENI. The CDR3 covers 13 residues. The CDR3 is CASSPGQGFEQYF. As DNA, the CDR3 is TGTGCCAGCTCACCGGGACAGGGTTTCGAGCAGTACTTC.

The chain is built from TRBV27 and TRBJ2-2, with 9 bases lining up with TRBD2. This CDR3 has 17 amino acids. V lost 8 bases, J lost 4 bases, and 14 bases stayed unmatched. Germline lookup yields CDR1 MNHEY and CDR2 SMNVEV (reference sequence). CDR3 DNA sequence: TGTGCCAGCCGTCGCGCGCGGGAGGGCCTAGGCACCGGGGAGCTGTTTTTT. Amino acid sequence: CASRRAREGLGTGELFF.

The rearrangement links TRBV13 to TRBJ2-2; D gene ambiguous. V lost 5 bases to trimming and J lost 6 bases, with 10 bases between them. From germline, CDR1 is PRHDT and CDR2 FYEKMQ (reference sequence). This CDR3 has 13 amino acids. Here the CDR3 DNA reads TGTGCCAGCAGCCCCGCTGGGCCCGGGGAGCTGTTTTTT. It encodes CASSPAGPGELFF.

The CDR3 spells CASRGRTEKLFF. As DNA, the CDR3 is TGTGCCAGCCGGGGGAGGACTGAAAAACTGTTTTTT. The chain employs TRBV28 and TRBJ1-4, with D perhaps TRBD1 (5 bases). The V and J ends lost 8 bases and 7 bases respectively, with 11 bases between them. This CDR3 is 12 amino acids long. Per germline, CDR1 MDHEN and CDR2 SYDVKM.

This clone was detected once. The chain employs TRBV10-2 and TRBJ2-5; 7 bases map to TRBD2. The CDR3 is 18 residues long. The ends lost 0 bases at V and 4 bases at J; junction bases unmatched: 14. Germline V gives CDR1 WSHSY, CDR2 SAAADI. CDR3 DNA: TGCGCCAGCAGTGAGTCGACCAGCGATGGCGGGAGCCGAGAGACCCAGTACTTC. It translates to CASSESTSDGGSRETQYF.

The chain employs TRBV28 and TRBJ2-2, with a weak D call TRBD1 (6 bases). CDR1 MDHEN and CDR2 SYDVKM come from the germline V gene. CDR3 length: 17 residues. Trimming removed 5 bases at V and 5 bases at J, with 21 bases between. The CDR3 loop is CASSPQHPGVGTGELFF. DNA of the CDR3: TGTGCCAGCAGTCCCCAGCATCCAGGGGTGGGAACCGGGGAGCTGTTTTTT.

The V and J genes are TRBV5-1 and TRBJ1-2; 7 bases map to TRBD1. V lost 4 bases and J lost 3; bases outside the gene matches: 6. The CDR3 runs to 14 residues. Germline CDR1 is SGHRS and CDR2 is YFSETQ. In DNA, the CDR3 is TGCGCCAGCAGCCAAGACACAGGGGACTATGGCTACACCTTC. Protein product: CASSQDTGDYGYTF. The variable domain in full, completed from reference TRBV5-1 and TRBJ1-2, reads KAGVTQTPRYLIKTRGQQVTLSCSPISGHRSVSWYQQTPGQGLQFLFEYFSETQRNKGNFPGRFSGRQFSNSRSEMNVSTLELGDSALYLCASSQDTGDYGYTFGSGTRLTVV.

J is TRBJ2-7 and V is TRBV9; 12 nucleotides align to TRBD2. The CDR3 spans 15 residues. Germline V gives CDR1 SGDLS, CDR2 YYNGEE. J gave up 1 base and V 2 bases, and 1 base lay outside the gene matches. The CDR3 nucleotides read TGTGCCAGCAGCGTCGGGACTAGCGGGTCCTACGAGCAGTACTTC. Amino acid sequence: CASSVGTSGSYEQYF.

V is TRBV6-5 and J is TRBJ2-1; 9 bases agree with TRBD2. V lost 6 bases and J lost 4; bases outside the gene matches: 7. The germline gives CDR1 MNHEY, CDR2 SVGAGI. This CDR3 has 15 residues. CDR3 nucleotide sequence: TGTGCCAGCAGGAATAGCGGGAGTCAATACAATGAGCAGTTCTTC. Translating gives CASRNSGSQYNEQFF.

Written as DNA, the CDR3 is TGTGCCAGCTCAGCGAACCGGGAAAGCACAGATACGCAGTATTTT. Its protein product is CASSANRESTDTQYF. This chain joins TRBV18 and TRBJ2-3, with D perhaps matching TRBD2 (5 bases). The CDR3 spans 15 residues. With 5 bases removed from V and 0 bases from J, the gap between germline ends came to 12 bases. Germline V gene lookup returns CDR1 KGHSH and CDR2 LQKENI.

This clone was seen once. The gene calls are TRBV12-3 or TRBV12-4 and TRBJ2-3, with a weak D call TRBD2 (5 bases). The CDR3 has 12 amino acids. V lost 6 bases to trimming and J lost 11 bases, with 15 bases between them. CDR3 bases: TGTGCCAGCAGGTCTTTGGGAGTGGTGCAGTATTTT. Amino acid sequence: CASRSLGVVQYF.

V and J are TRBV7-9 and TRBJ2-5, with 9 positions matching TRBD2. The CDR3 sequence is 13 residues long. V gave up 8 bases and J gave up 4 bases; unmatched junction bases: 5. The germline CDR1 and CDR2 sequences are SEHNR and FQNEAQ (reference sequence). CDR3 in amino acids: CASLAGTAETQYF. CDR3 in DNA: TGTGCCAGCCTAGCGGGAACGGCAGAGACCCAGTACTTC.

The chain combines TRBV25-1 with TRBJ1-1, with D possibly matching TRBD1 (6 bases). The CDR3 loop spans 15 amino acids. CDR1 and CDR2 (germline): MGHDK, SYGVNS. Trimming left V 3 bases short and J 0 bases short, with 11 bases between. The CDR3 reads CASSDQGLLNTEAFF. The CDR3, as DNA: TGTGCCAGCAGTGACCAGGGGTTATTGAACACTGAAGCTTTCTTT. Full variable domain (remainder filled in from reference TRBV25-1 and TRBJ1-1): EADIYQTPRYLVIGTGKKITLECSQTMGHDKMYWYQQDPGMELHLIHYSYGVNSTEKGDLSSESTVSRIRTEHFPLTLESARPSHTSQYLCASSDQGLLNTEAFFGQGTRLTVV.